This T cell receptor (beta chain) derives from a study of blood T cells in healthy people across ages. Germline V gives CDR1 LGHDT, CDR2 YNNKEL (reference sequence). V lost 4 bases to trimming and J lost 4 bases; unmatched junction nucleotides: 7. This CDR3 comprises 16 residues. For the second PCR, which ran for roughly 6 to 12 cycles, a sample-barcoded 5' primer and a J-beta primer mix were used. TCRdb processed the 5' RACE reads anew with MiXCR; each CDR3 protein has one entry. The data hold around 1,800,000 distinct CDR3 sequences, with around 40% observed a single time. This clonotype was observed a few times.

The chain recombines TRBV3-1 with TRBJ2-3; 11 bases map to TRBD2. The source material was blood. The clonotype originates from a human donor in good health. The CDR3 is CASSRSGGASADTQYF. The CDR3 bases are TGTGCCAGCAGCCGTAGCGGGGGGGCTTCCGCAGATACGCAGTATTTT.